This T cell receptor (beta chain) was observed in a study of CD8 T cells in ankylosing spondylitis. Overall study results and limits: Researchers reportedly found disease-linked clones significantly enriched in matched ankylosing spondylitis synovial fluid. Ankylosing spondylitis blood seemed to carry a telltale TCR beta motif made of several highly homologous variants.

This clonotype was detected many times. Antigen: not known. The authors made TCR beta libraries by quantitative 5'-RACE with molecular barcodes. TCRdb re-called the 5' RACE reads through MiXCR, storing one row per CDR3 protein. This table has roughly 130,000 distinct CDR3 sequences, more than 6.5% appearing once. Germline V gives CDR1 MDHEN, CDR2 SYDVKM. This CDR3 is 15 amino acids long. J was trimmed by 2 bases and V by 5 bases; bases with no gene match: 8. The sequenced sample consisted of blood, either unsorted or a sorted T cell fraction (not recorded which). This chain links TRBV28 with TRBJ2-7, with 8 bases matching TRBD2. The source of this sequence is a male donor with ankylosing spondylitis or in good health (not recorded which). CDR3 region: CASSNSGTSTYEQYF. Written as DNA, the CDR3 is TGTGCCAGCAGTAATAGCGGGACGTCAACCTACGAGCAGTACTTC.